A selection of T cell receptor beta chains follows, all from one sample in a study of T cell responses to AZD1222 COVID-19 vaccine. The repertoire was sequenced with immunoSEQ multiplex PCR; TCRdb's copy has only in-frame clones and lacks some. This table has 90,000 to 150,000 clones, 70% to 90% appearing once. This sample comprised peripheral blood, obtained on day 0 of AZD1222 vaccination. These receptors all come from an adult in good health. Both conserved end residues are part of each CDR3. The D gene is left open where the match is weak. Expanded clones get a size class; other rows say once, few or many, or leave the size out.

TRBJ1-5	-	-	TRBV19	TGTGCCAATAGTATAGATCTGGGGGTCCAGCCCCAGCATTTT	CANSIDLGVQPQHF
TRBJ1-1	-	-	TRBV18	TGTGCCAGCTCACCACTCAGGGGAGTAAGGACTGAAGCTTTCTTT	CASSPLRGVRTEAFF
TRBJ2-1	-	-	TRBV18	TGTGCCAGCTCACCGACAGGGGGCGGGGGGGCAAATGAGCAGTTCTTC	CASSPTGGGGANEQFF
TRBJ2-3	-	TRBD2	TRBV2	TGTGCCAGCATGACGGGGATAGCGGGGTTTAATACGCAGTATTTT	CASMTGIAGFNTQYF
TRBJ1-1	few	-	TRBV3-1/TRBV3-2	TGTGCCAGCAGCCAATTGGGGGCCGTCACTGAAGCTTTCTTT	CASSQLGAVTEAFF
TRBJ1-3	-	-	TRBV12-3/TRBV12-4	TGTGCCAGCAGTCCCCTAAACACCATATATTTT	CASSPLNTIYF
TRBJ2-7	-	TRBD1	TRBV9	TGTGCCAGCAGCGAGACAGGGTTTGCCTACGAGCAGTACTTC	CASSETGFAYEQYF
TRBJ2-3	-	TRBD1	TRBV4-2	TGTGCCAGCAGCCAAGGAGGACAGGCTCCAGATACGCAGTATTTT	CASSQGGQAPDTQYF
TRBJ2-7	-	TRBD1	TRBV6-4	TGTGCCAGCAGTGAAGGGGGCGACGGCCCCTACGAGCAGTACTTC	CASSEGGDGPYEQYF
TRBJ2-2	-	-	TRBV10-2	TGCGCCGGAACCCCGGGCGGCGCGAACACCGGGGAGCTGTTTTTT	CAGTPGGANTGELFF
TRBJ1-4	-	-	TRBV7-2	TGTGCCAGCAGCTTTTTTGGCGGTCAGATTAATGAAAAACTGTTTTTT	CASSFFGGQINEKLFF
TRBJ1-3	-	-	TRBV14	TGTGCCAGCAGCCGCCTGGCCGCTGGAAACACCATATATTTT	CASSRLAAGNTIYF
TRBJ2-7	-	TRBD1	TRBV27	TGTGCCAGCGGCCCTTGGTCGACAGGGGGCGCGGCCGAGCAGTACTTC	CASGPWSTGGAAEQYF
TRBJ1-1	-	-	TRBV7-2	TGTGCCAGCAGCCTCAAGACGAACACTGAAGCTTTCTTT	CASSLKTNTEAFF
TRBJ2-3	few	-	TRBV7-9	TGTGCCAGCAGCTTAGAGGGCACAGATACGCAGTATTTT	CASSLEGTDTQYF
TRBJ1-3	-	-	TRBV4-3	TGCGCCAGCAGCCAAGATCAAGCTCCGGGAAACACCATATATTTT	CASSQDQAPGNTIYF
TRBJ1-1	once	-	TRBV3-1/TRBV3-2	TGTGCCAGCAGCGCAAAGCAGGAGGGTGAAGCTTTCTTT	CASSAKQEGEAFF
TRBJ2-1	-	-	TRBV7-9	TGTGCCAGCATCCCGACGGGTCAATCCTACAATGAGCAGTTCTTC	CASIPTGQSYNEQFF
TRBJ1-6	-	-	TRBV6-5	TGTGCCAGCAGTTACTCGTCGAGACGGAATAATTCACCCCTCCACTTT	CASSYSSRRNNSPLHF
TRBJ2-2	once	-	TRBV4-1	TGCGCCAGCAGCCAAGGGGTCGGGGAGCTGTTTTTT	CASSQGVGELFF
TRBJ1-4	once	-	TRBV5-1	TGCGCCAGCAGCTTGAACAGGGCAACTAATGAAAAACTGTTTTTT	CASSLNRATNEKLFF
TRBJ1-4	-	-	TRBV6-6	TGTGCCAGCAGTTACCCGGCCTCTAATGAAAAACTGTTTTTT	CASSYPASNEKLFF
TRBJ1-5	-	-	TRBV12-3/TRBV12-4	TGTGCCAGCAGTTTCAGGGATCAGCCCCAGCATTTT	CASSFRDQPQHF
TRBJ1-1	-	-	TRBV9	TGTGCCAGCAGCGTAACCCCCGCTCGGGAAGCTTTCTTT	CASSVTPAREAFF
TRBJ2-3	-	-	TRBV4-2	TGTGCCAGCAGCCAAGATCTTTCAGATACGCAGTATTTT	CASSQDLSDTQYF
TRBJ1-1	-	TRBD1	TRBV7-2	TGTGCCAGCAGAGCGGACAGGGGCCGCGACACTGAAGCTTTCTTT	CASRADRGRDTEAFF
TRBJ2-2	-	-	TRBV19	TGTGCCAGTACCCTCGCCGGGCCTTACACCGGGGAGCTGTTTTTT	CASTLAGPYTGELFF
TRBJ2-2	once	-	TRBV19	TGTGCCAGTAGCGCCTCGGGGACCGGGGAGCTGTTTTTT	CASSASGTGELFF
TRBJ2-6	few	-	TRBV4-2	TGTGCCAGCAGCCAAGTGAGCTCCGGAGGGCCCTCTGGGGCCAACGTCCTGACTTTC	CASSQVSSGGPSGANVLTF
TRBJ1-2	-	-	TRBV4-2	TGTGCCAGCAGCCAAGATATTGCGAGGAATGCCCTGTATGGCTACACCTTC	CASSQDIARNALYGYTF
TRBJ1-1	once	TRBD1	TRBV7-2	TGTGCCAGCAGCTTAACCTCCGGGACAGGGTTCACTGAAGCTTTCTTT	CASSLTSGTGFTEAFF